This T cell receptor beta chain was sequenced for a study of blood T cell repertoires in COVID-19. Study-wide context: Whether acute or convalescent, the COVID-19 samples came from the United States, Italy and Spain.

Those enrolled, adults aged 18 to 89 years, came from 24 US areas. V was clipped by 6 bases and J by 4 bases, with 14 bases between them. This CDR3 comprises 14 residues. Germline assignment: CDR1 SNHLY and CDR2 FYNNEI. Method: immunoSEQ multiplex PCR; TCRdb's copy keeps in-frame clones and lacks some. The sample carries a few hundred thousand clones, roughly 84% recorded once. V gene TRBV2 combines with J gene TRBJ2-3, with TRBD1 as a possible D gene (5 bases). The specimen was PBMCs or T cells enriched from blood (not recorded which). The source is a man in his fifties or sixties who had recovered from COVID-19. This CDR3 reads CASSGQGAPDTQYF. CDR3 in DNA: TGTGCCAGCAGCGGGCAGGGCGCCCCAGATACGCAGTATTTT.